The rows below give T cell receptor beta chains drawn from one sample of a study of quantifying T cell responses using KT2 cells. TCRdb called the UMI-ligation and nested PCR reads again in MiXCR, with one record for every CDR3 protein. The data hold tens of thousands of distinct CDR3 sequences, with around 12% observed a single time. The sample comprised PBMCs spiked with cells of the T cell clone KT2. All receptors come from a human donor. Both conserved end residues are part of each CDR3. The order of the fields is V gene, D gene, J gene, clone size, CDR3 DNA, CDR3 protein. D genes are given only for firm matches. Not every row has a clone size; where given, it reads once, few, many or a size class.

TRBV20-1	-	TRBJ1-1	few	TGCAGTGCAGGGCAGGGCCCCACTGAAGCTTTCTTT	CSAGQGPTEAFF
TRBV12-3/TRBV12-4	TRBD1	TRBJ2-5	medium-sized	TGTGCCAGCAGACCCGATGGGGGACAGGGTGGTCAGACCCAGTACTTC	CASRPDGGQGGQTQYF
TRBV4-1	-	TRBJ1-6	-	TGCGCCAGCAGCCCGGGCAACCACAATTCACCCCTCCACTTT	CASSPGNHNSPLHF
TRBV18	-	TRBJ1-2	-	TGTGCCAGCTCACCAAAGACAGACTTTAACTATGGCTACACCTTC	CASSPKTDFNYGYTF
TRBV12-3/TRBV12-4	-	TRBJ2-3	few	TGTGCCAGCAGTTTTGGGGACCGGGTCACAGATACGCAGTATTTT	CASSFGDRVTDTQYF
TRBV12-3/TRBV12-4	TRBD2	TRBJ2-3	-	TGTGCCAGCAGTCCCGGGACTAGCGGAGCCGCTAGAGACACAGATACGCAGTATTTT	CASSPGTSGAARDTDTQYF
TRBV11-2	TRBD2	TRBJ2-3	few	TGTGCCAGCAGCTTAACAGAGCGGGGGTCGGCAGATACGCAGTATTTT	CASSLTERGSADTQYF
TRBV3-1	TRBD2	TRBJ2-4	few	TGTGCCAGCAGCCAAGTAGCAGCGGGGGGCCTAGCCAAAAACATTCAGTACTTC	CASSQVAAGGLAKNIQYF
TRBV4-3	TRBD1	TRBJ2-3	many	TGCGCCAGCAGCCAAGGTTTCCGGGACAGGGGACCAGATACGCAGTATTTT	CASSQGFRDRGPDTQYF
TRBV2	-	TRBJ2-7	-	TGTGCCAGCAGTGATTTGAAATTGAGGGGCGAGCAGTACTTC	CASSDLKLRGEQYF
TRBV6-2/TRBV6-3	-	TRBJ1-1	-	TGTGCCAGCAGTTACCCGGACACTGAAGCTTTCTTT	CASSYPDTEAFF
TRBV20-1	TRBD2	TRBJ2-3	many	TGCAGTGCTAATCTGGGCGGGAGGGGCGCAGATACGCAGTATTTT	CSANLGGRGADTQYF
TRBV7-2	TRBD1	TRBJ2-7	few	TGTGCCAGCAGCTTAGCTGGGGCAGGGGGTATCTACGAGCAGTACTTC	CASSLAGAGGIYEQYF
TRBV4-2	-	TRBJ1-1	-	TGTGCCAGCAGCCAAGACTTATACAGCGATGAAACTGAAGCTTTCTTT	CASSQDLYSDETEAFF
TRBV6-5	TRBD1	TRBJ2-7	few	TGTGCCAGCAAAACCGGGACAGGCTCCTACGAGCAGTACTTC	CASKTGTGSYEQYF
TRBV7-6	-	TRBJ2-3	few	TGTGCCAGCAGCCTCGAAGTAACAGATACGCAGTATTTT	CASSLEVTDTQYF
TRBV6-1	-	TRBJ1-1	-	TGTGCCAGCAGTGATGGACTGCGATTGATAGAAGCTTTCTTT	CASSDGLRLIEAFF
TRBV18	-	TRBJ1-1	-	TGTGCCAGCTCACCAGGCGGGATGAACACTGAAGCTTTCTTT	CASSPGGMNTEAFF
TRBV7-6	-	TRBJ2-5	-	TGTGCCAGCAGCTCCAGGGTGAGGGAGACCCAGTACTTC	CASSSRVRETQYF
TRBV12-3/TRBV12-4	-	TRBJ2-5	few	TGTGCCAGCAGTCCCCCGGGGAGTCAAGAGACCCAGTACTTC	CASSPPGSQETQYF
TRBV2	-	TRBJ2-1	-	TGTGCCAGCAGTCCACTAGGACTGCAAACGGACAATGAGCAGTTCTTC	CASSPLGLQTDNEQFF
TRBV11-2	-	TRBJ1-2	many	TGTGCCAGCAGCTTAGGGCGCGTAGGTCCTAACTATGGCTACACCTTC	CASSLGRVGPNYGYTF
TRBV23-1	-	TRBJ1-6	-	TGCGCCAGCAGTCATGGGGACACCGATTCACCCCTCCACTTT	CASSHGDTDSPLHF
TRBV20-1	-	TRBJ1-1	-	TGCAGTGCTAGGGGGGGATCCCTTAACACTGAAGCTTTCTTT	CSARGGSLNTEAFF
TRBV7-9	-	TRBJ1-3	few	TGTGCCAGCAGCTTAGCGGACGCCTACTCTGGAAACACCATATATTTT	CASSLADAYSGNTIYF
TRBV5-1	-	TRBJ2-1	many	TGCGCCAGCAGCCTGAGGTCCCGGGGGAGCTCCTACAATGAGCAGTTCTTC	CASSLRSRGSSYNEQFF
TRBV5-4	-	TRBJ2-7	-	TGTGCCAGCAGCTTGGAGGGCCCCTCCGAGCAGTACTTC	CASSLEGPSEQYF
TRBV6-5	TRBD1	TRBJ2-7	few	TGTGCCAGCAGGCGGACCGGGACAGCCTACGAGCAGTACTTC	CASRRTGTAYEQYF
TRBV14	-	TRBJ1-2	few	TGTGCCAGCAGCCAACGGCAGGACTATGGCTACACCTTC	CASSQRQDYGYTF
TRBV20-1	-	TRBJ2-1	-	TGCAGTGCACCACCCCGAGGACCCCTGGGTGAGCAGTTCTTC	CSAPPRGPLGEQFF
TRBV20-1	-	TRBJ2-7	few	TGCAGTGCTAGAGCCCTGACAGTGCAAAACTACGAGCAGTACTTC	CSARALTVQNYEQYF
TRBV12-3/TRBV12-4	-	TRBJ2-7	many	TGTGCCAGCAGTTTGACAAGAATCGACGAGCAGTACTTC	CASSLTRIDEQYF
TRBV2	-	TRBJ1-1	few	TGTGCCAGCAGTGTGGGGGGTGGAATGGTGAACACTGAAGCTTTCTTT	CASSVGGGMVNTEAFF
TRBV2	-	TRBJ1-1	-	TGTGCCAGCAGTAAGAGGGGCGACACTGAAGCTTTCTTT	CASSKRGDTEAFF
TRBV2	TRBD1	TRBJ2-6	-	TGTGCCAGCAGGCCCGGGACAGGGGCCGGGGCCAACGTCCTGACTTTC	CASRPGTGAGANVLTF
TRBV20-1	-	TRBJ2-5	-	TGCAGTGCTAGACAGGGTTCAGGGGAGACCCAGTACTTC	CSARQGSGETQYF
TRBV4-1	-	TRBJ2-7	-	TGCGCCAGCAGCCTACTCCTCGGGGATAGCGAGCAGTACTTC	CASSLLLGDSEQYF
TRBV7-2	TRBD2	TRBJ2-4	-	TGTGCCAGCACCCGTCGAGGGAGCGGGAGGCCTTCTTCCAAAAACATTCAGTACTTC	CASTRRGSGRPSSKNIQYF
TRBV11-2	-	TRBJ1-1	many	TGTGCCAGCAGCACTATTGTAAGGGGAGCTGAAGCTTTCTTT	CASSTIVRGAEAFF
TRBV29-1	-	TRBJ1-1	many	TGCAGCGTTGCTGTGGGGAACACTGAAGCTTTCTTT	CSVAVGNTEAFF
TRBV2	-	TRBJ2-1	-	TGTGCCAGCAAAAGAGGGGAGGGGGGGTACAATGAGCAGTTCTTC	CASKRGEGGYNEQFF
TRBV18	-	TRBJ1-4	many	TGTGCCAGCTCCACCCGGCAGGGACGGGCTGAAAAACTGTTTTTT	CASSTRQGRAEKLFF
TRBV5-1	TRBD1	TRBJ2-3	-	TGCGCCAGCTCCCTAGGGGGCGTCACAGATACGCAGTATTTT	CASSLGGVTDTQYF
TRBV14	TRBD1	TRBJ1-4	few	TGTGCCAGCAGCCAAGGGATCCCTAACAGGGGTAATGAAAAACTGTTTTTT	CASSQGIPNRGNEKLFF
TRBV29-1	-	TRBJ1-1	many	TGCAGCGTTGCCCACAGCACTGAAGCTTTCTTT	CSVAHSTEAFF
TRBV6-5	-	TRBJ1-6	-	TGTGCCAGCAAATTCCCGGGACAAAATTCACCCCTCCACTTT	CASKFPGQNSPLHF
TRBV6-5	TRBD1	TRBJ1-2	many	TGTGCCAGCAGTTATGGGGGACAGGCCTATGGCTACACCTTC	CASSYGGQAYGYTF
TRBV25-1	-	TRBJ2-3	-	TGTGCCAGCATTGGTAGTGGCACAGATACGCAGTATTTT	CASIGSGTDTQYF
TRBV7-3	TRBD1	TRBJ1-6	-	TGTGCCAGCAGCCCACGACAGGGTTGGACCCTCCACTTT	CASSPRQGWTLHF
TRBV20-1	-	TRBJ1-5	-	TGCAGTGCTAGAGCTGCGAGGACGGAACAGCCCCAGCATTTT	CSARAARTEQPQHF